A selection of T cell receptor beta chains follows, all from one sample in a study of early T cells in non-severe SARS-CoV-2 infection. MiXCR was run by TCRdb on the 5' RACE reads, yielding one entry per CDR3 protein. The profile covers about 85,000 distinct CDR3 sequences, with roughly 14% appearing a single time and 6.5% to 9% taken by the ten largest. The sequenced sample consisted of whole blood. All receptors derive from an adult who was a healthcare worker with PCR-confirmed SARS-CoV-2 infection or an uninfected control (not recorded which). Each CDR3 is given with its conserved first and last residue. D genes are given only for firm matches. Expanded clones are given a class, and other clones once, few, many or no size at all.

CDR3,DNA,D,size,V,J
CASHRLQETQYF,TGTGCCAGCCACAGGTTACAAGAGACCCAGTACTTC,NA,NA,TRBV7-8,TRBJ2-5
CSVEAGDKYNEQFF,TGCAGCGTTGAGGCAGGGGATAAATACAATGAGCAGTTCTTC,NA,NA,TRBV29-1,TRBJ2-1
CASSHYARDIYEQYF,TGTGCCAGCAGCCACTACGCCCGGGACATCTACGAGCAGTACTTC,NA,few,TRBV3-1,TRBJ2-7
CSVDGTGQETQYF,TGCAGCGTTGACGGGACAGGGCAAGAGACCCAGTACTTC,TRBD1,few,TRBV29-1,TRBJ2-5
CASSFSLSQPQHF,TGTGCCAGCAGTTTTTCCTTGAGTCAGCCCCAGCATTTT,NA,NA,TRBV12-3/TRBV12-4,TRBJ1-5
CASSLRGPQPQHF,TGTGCCAGCAGCCTCCGGGGGCCTCAGCCCCAGCATTTT,NA,NA,TRBV7-8,TRBJ1-5
CSVGGEYEQYF,TGCAGCGTTGGGGGCGAATACGAGCAGTACTTC,NA,NA,TRBV29-1,TRBJ2-7
CASSLGPGRTKAREAFF,TGTGCCAGCAGCTTAGGGCCAGGCCGGACAAAGGCCCGCGAAGCTTTCTTT,NA,few,TRBV7-9,TRBJ1-1
CASGLAGANEQFF,TGTGCCTCGGGACTAGCGGGAGCAAATGAGCAGTTCTTC,TRBD2,few,TRBV10-3,TRBJ2-1
CASSEPGTVSEAFF,TGTGCCAGCAGTGAACCCGGGACAGTCTCTGAAGCTTTCTTT,TRBD1,few,TRBV25-1,TRBJ1-1
CAISEGTYEQYF,TGTGCCATCAGTGAGGGTACCTACGAGCAGTACTTC,NA,NA,TRBV10-3,TRBJ2-7
CASSLAGVSVNEQFF,TGTGCCAGCAGCTTAGCGGGAGTATCTGTGAATGAGCAGTTCTTC,NA,NA,TRBV7-2,TRBJ2-1
CASSLVWTGGDEQYF,TGCGCCAGCAGCTTGGTCTGGACAGGGGGGGACGAGCAGTACTTC,TRBD1,NA,TRBV5-1,TRBJ2-7
CTSSYGNAGELFF,TGTACCAGCAGTTACGGAAATGCCGGGGAGCTGTTTTTT,NA,many,TRBV6-5,TRBJ2-2
CASSQVRFSGRGAALITDTQYF,TGCGCCAGCAGCCAAGTTAGGTTCAGCGGGAGGGGCGCCGCGCTAATCACAGATACGCAGTATTTT,TRBD2,medium-sized,TRBV4-1,TRBJ2-3
CASSLRGGAEETQYF,TGTGCCAGCAGCTTAAGGGGTGGAGCAGAAGAGACCCAGTACTTC,NA,NA,TRBV7-9,TRBJ2-5
CSAVEAGGPNTGELFF,TGCAGCGCCGTCGAGGCGGGAGGGCCGAACACCGGGGAGCTGTTTTTT,TRBD2,few,TRBV29-1,TRBJ2-2
CASSQLAGSYEQYF,TGTGCCAGCAGCCAACTAGCGGGGTCCTACGAGCAGTACTTC,TRBD2,few,TRBV3-1,TRBJ2-7
CASRGRDRGYEQYF,TGTGCCAGCAGAGGCCGGGACAGGGGATACGAGCAGTACTTC,TRBD1,few,TRBV6-1,TRBJ2-7
CASSPGTGSTGELFF,TGTGCCAGCAGCCCCGGGACAGGGTCCACCGGGGAGCTGTTTTTT,TRBD1,NA,TRBV7-2,TRBJ2-2
CASSSPRGGFNYGYTF,TGTGCCAGCAGTTCCCCCAGGGGAGGGTTCAACTATGGCTACACCTTC,NA,NA,TRBV6-5,TRBJ1-2
CASSQVANYEQYF,TGCGCCAGCAGCCAAGTAGCTAACTACGAGCAGTACTTC,NA,NA,TRBV4-1,TRBJ2-7